The rows below give T cell receptor beta chains drawn from one sample of a study of T cell responses to AZD1222 COVID-19 vaccine. Sequencing used immunoSEQ multiplex PCR; TCRdb keeps in-frame clones, though not all of them. Of some 280,000 clones in the sample, about 94% were seen once. Specimen: peripheral blood, collected 28 days after the second AZD1222 dose. These TCRs come from an adult who received the AZD1222 COVID-19 vaccine. CDR3s include the opening cysteine and the closing phenylalanine or tryptophan. D genes are given only for firm matches. Rows give clone size only sometimes, using once, few, many, or a class for an expanded clone.

>-|TRBJ2-1|-|TRBV10-1
TGCGCCAGCAGTACCGTAGTAGTCGCCCCCAATGAGCAGTTCTTC
CASSTVVVAPNEQFF
>-|TRBJ2-3|-|TRBV7-3
TGTGCCAGCAGCTCCACGTCAGGAGCGCAGTATTTT
CASSSTSGAQYF
>TRBD1|TRBJ1-5|once|TRBV2
TGTGCCAGCAAAAGACAGGGGAGTCAGCCCCAGCATTTT
CASKRQGSQPQHF
>-|TRBJ2-2|-|TRBV5-1
TGCGCCAGCAGCTTGAAGGCATCCGGGGAGCTGTTTTTT
CASSLKASGELFF
>-|TRBJ2-5|-|TRBV21-1
TGTGCCAGCAGCCCCGGGACTAGCGGATACCAAGAGACCCAGTACTTC
CASSPGTSGYQETQYF
>TRBD1|TRBJ1-1|-|TRBV5-1
TGCGCCAGCAGCTCCCTTCCCAGGGGGCGCGGAACCAACACTGAAGCTTTCTTT
CASSSLPRGRGTNTEAFF
>-|TRBJ2-3|-|TRBV24-1
TGTGCCACCAGTGACGGGACAAGGGGCAGCACAGATACGCAGTATTTT
CATSDGTRGSTDTQYF
>-|TRBJ1-6|once|TRBV27
TGTGCCAGCTCGGCGCCCAGCTCCTATAATTCACCCCTCCACTTT
CASSAPSSYNSPLHF
>-|TRBJ1-1|-|TRBV7-9
TGTGCCAGCAGCCTCGGCGAGCTATATGAAGCTTTCTTT
CASSLGELYEAFF
>-|TRBJ2-1|-|TRBV23-1
TGCGCCAGCGTCGTCACGGGTACATATGAGCAGTTCTTC
CASVVTGTYEQFF
>-|TRBJ2-1|-|TRBV4-3
TGCGCCAGCAGCCAAGATCGTAAGGGACGAAATCGGAATGAGCAGTTCTTC
CASSQDRKGRNRNEQFF
>-|TRBJ1-2|-|TRBV6-6
TGTGCCAGCAGTTACTTGGCGGATCTAGGGGGCTACACCTTC
CASSYLADLGGYTF
>-|TRBJ1-1|-|TRBV10-3
TGTGCCATCAGTGAGCGGGGCACCGAAGCTTTCTTT
CAISERGTEAFF
>-|TRBJ2-3|-|TRBV5-6
TGTGCCAGCAGCTTGTCCCGGTTTGATACGCAGTATTTT
CASSLSRFDTQYF
>TRBD2|TRBJ2-1|-|TRBV29-1
TGCAGCGTTGTTAGCGGGAGGACCTACAATGAGCAGTTCTTC
CSVVSGRTYNEQFF
>TRBD2|TRBJ2-5|-|TRBV3-1/TRBV3-2
TGTGCCAGCGTCTGGGAGGGCCTCCAAGAGACCCAGTACTTC
CASVWEGLQETQYF
>-|TRBJ2-5|-|TRBV6-2/TRBV6-3
TGTGCCAGCAGTTTATTTGGGCCTGTCCCTCAAGAGACCCAGTACTTC
CASSLFGPVPQETQYF
>TRBD1|TRBJ2-7|-|TRBV2
TGTGCCAGCAGACAACAGGGGTACGAGCAGTACTTC
CASRQQGYEQYF
>-|TRBJ1-1|-|TRBV15
TGTGCCACCAGGATAGGGGGTGTGAACACTGAAGCTTTCTTT
CATRIGGVNTEAFF
>-|TRBJ2-3|-|TRBV21-1
TGTGCCAGCAGCAAAGATGCGGGAGGGGGGAATACGCAGTATTTT
CASSKDAGGGNTQYF
>-|TRBJ1-1|-|TRBV25-1
TGTGCCAGCAGTGACCCGAACGCTGAAGCTTTCTTT
CASSDPNAEAFF
>-|TRBJ1-2|-|TRBV4-1
TGCGCCAGCAGCCGATCTGGGACCCTAGCTAACTATGGCTACACCTTC
CASSRSGTLANYGYTF
>TRBD2|TRBJ2-5|-|TRBV7-9
TGTGCCAGCAGCCCGACTAGCAGTCAAGAGACCCAGTACTTC
CASSPTSSQETQYF
>TRBD2|TRBJ2-7|-|TRBV5-5
TGTGCCAGCAGCTTTCCCGGGACTAGCGGGAGCTACGAGCAGTACTTC
CASSFPGTSGSYEQYF
>TRBD1|TRBJ2-1|-|TRBV27
TGTGCCAGCAGTAGGAGCGGGACAGGGTCTTATGAGCAGTTCTTC
CASSRSGTGSYEQFF
>-|TRBJ2-7|-|TRBV28
TGTGCCAGCAGTCTCCCGGGGATCTACGAGCAGTACTTC
CASSLPGIYEQYF
>TRBD1|TRBJ1-5|-|TRBV28
TGTGCCAGCAGTTGGACAGGGGATCAGCCCCAGCATTTT
CASSWTGDQPQHF
>-|TRBJ2-7|-|TRBV10-3
TGTGCCATCAGTGAGTCGATGGTTGTCGTCAGGGGAGCCTCAGCCTACGAGCAGTACTTC
CAISESMVVVRGASAYEQYF
>-|TRBJ1-4|-|TRBV29-1
TGCAGCGTTGAAGACGGCAGACATAATGAAAAACTGTTTTTT
CSVEDGRHNEKLFF
>-|TRBJ2-7|-|TRBV5-6
TGTGCCAGCAGCTTGTTTTACGAGCAGTACTTC
CASSLFYEQYF
>-|TRBJ1-1|-|TRBV5-1
TGCGCCAGCAGCTTGGCCCTCGGGGCCTTGAACACTGAAGCTTTCTTT
CASSLALGALNTEAFF
>-|TRBJ2-7|-|TRBV6-5
TGTGCCGGAAAAGACTCCAGCTACGAGCAGTACTTC
CAGKDSSYEQYF
>-|TRBJ1-2|once|TRBV7-6
TGTGCCAGCAGCTTAGGTTTCAAGGGAGAGGACTATGGCTACACCTTC
CASSLGFKGEDYGYTF
>TRBD1|TRBJ1-2|-|TRBV6-2/TRBV6-3
TGTGCCAGCAGTCCGAGGGGGCGAAATGGCTACACCTTC
CASSPRGRNGYTF
>-|TRBJ1-2|-|TRBV5-6
TGTGCCAGCAGCTTGGGCAGTGGCCTAACCTATGGCTACACCTTC
CASSLGSGLTYGYTF
>TRBD1|TRBJ2-5|-|TRBV18
TGTGCCAGCTCACCAGGGACAGGGGGCGAGGAGACCCAGTACTTC
CASSPGTGGEETQYF
>TRBD2|TRBJ2-7|-|TRBV28
TGTGCCAGCAGTCTCGGGGGAGGGCCCCCCTACGAGCAGTACTTC
CASSLGGGPPYEQYF
>-|TRBJ2-3|-|TRBV11-2
TGTGCCAGCAGCGCCCTACTAGCCTCCACAGATACGCAGTATTTT
CASSALLASTDTQYF
>-|TRBJ1-2|-|TRBV5-1
TGCGCCAGCAGCGCCGTAAGGGGCAGAGACAACGGCTACACCTTC
CASSAVRGRDNGYTF
>-|TRBJ1-2|-|TRBV5-1
TGCGCCAGCAGCTTGGGGCAGGTCGATGGCTACACCTTC
CASSLGQVDGYTF
>TRBD1|TRBJ1-2|once|TRBV3-1/TRBV3-2
TGTGCCAGCAGCCCCGCTAGGACAGGGCAAAACTATGGCTACACCTTC
CASSPARTGQNYGYTF
>TRBD1|TRBJ1-2|-|TRBV5-1
TGCGCCAGCAGTACTGGACAGGGTGAGGGCTACACCTTC
CASSTGQGEGYTF
>TRBD1|TRBJ2-1|once|TRBV18
TGTGCCAGCTCACCGGACAGGGGGCAATTTGAGCAGTTCTTC
CASSPDRGQFEQFF
>-|TRBJ1-2|-|TRBV18
TGTGCCAGCTCACCACGGACACACACCGGAGGCTACACCTTC
CASSPRTHTGGYTF
>-|TRBJ1-5|-|TRBV18
TGTGCCAGCTCACCGAAACCGACGGGAAATCAGCCCCAGCATTTT
CASSPKPTGNQPQHF
>-|TRBJ2-2|-|TRBV5-1
TGCGCCAGCAGCGCGAGGGGCGGGGAGCTGTTTTTT
CASSARGGELFF
>-|TRBJ2-1|-|TRBV6-1
TGTGCCAGCAGTGAACTGGGGGCGTACAATGAGCAGTTCTTC
CASSELGAYNEQFF
>TRBD2|TRBJ2-4|-|TRBV7-9
TGTGCCAGCACCTTCGGCGGGAGAGGGGTTGCCAAAAACATTCAGTACTTC
CASTFGGRGVAKNIQYF
>-|TRBJ2-1|-|TRBV5-6
TGTGCCAGCAGCCGGGGACTGCCGAGCTCCTACAATGAGCAGTTCTTC
CASSRGLPSSYNEQFF
>TRBD1|TRBJ2-7|-|TRBV7-2
TGTGCCAGCAGCTCCGGGACAGGTCCTTACGAGCAGTACTTC
CASSSGTGPYEQYF
>TRBD1|TRBJ2-5|-|TRBV7-8
TGTGCCAGCAGCGCACTGACAGGGAGAGAGACCCAGTACTTC
CASSALTGRETQYF
>TRBD2|TRBJ2-5|-|TRBV3-1/TRBV3-2
TGTGCCAGCAGCCAAGGACTAGCGGAGACCCAGTACTTC
CASSQGLAETQYF
>-|TRBJ2-1|-|TRBV29-1
TGCAGCGTTGTGGCGGCGGGGAATGAGCAGTTCTTC
CSVVAAGNEQFF
>TRBD2|TRBJ2-1|-|TRBV28
TGTGCCAGCGTAGGGCTAGCGGGGTACAATGAGCAGTTCTTC
CASVGLAGYNEQFF
>-|TRBJ2-7|-|TRBV7-8
TGTGCCAGCAGCTCCTCTCGGGGTGAGCAGTACTTC
CASSSSRGEQYF
>-|TRBJ2-4|-|TRBV29-1
TGCAGCGTCTGGGGCACAGGGCTCGACAAAAACATTCAGTACTTC
CSVWGTGLDKNIQYF